A single sample gave rise to the 13 T cell receptor beta chains below, sequenced in a study of TIL therapy for anti-PD-1-resistant metastatic lung cancer. The immunoSEQ assay was v3. Measured with immunoSEQ multiplex PCR; TCRdb has only the in-frame clones, and not every one. The sample consists of roughly 92,000 clones, roughly 65% of them appearing once. Time point noted: pre-treatment sample, taken before nivolumab and TIL therapy. Most excised metastases sampled were pleural nodules or supraclavicular lymph nodes. Here the sequenced sample was tumor tissue, taken at baseline. The receptor source for this set is a person aged 25-85 years with non-small cell lung cancer.

The rearrangement uses TRBV7-8 and TRBJ2-5; 10 bases line up with TRBD2. V shed 4 bases, J shed 5 bases, and the junction held 10 bases outside the gene matches. The germline gives CDR1 SGHVS, CDR2 FQNEAQ. CDR3 length: 16 residues. The CDR3 sequence is CASSSKRDSGGETQYF. Here the CDR3 DNA reads TGTGCCAGCAGCTCGAAAAGGGATAGCGGGGGGGAGACCCAGTACTTC.

The chain joins TRBV28 to TRBJ2-1, with 7 bases lining up with TRBD2. Germline CDR1 reads MDHEN; CDR2 reads SYDVKM. Trimming at V came to 11 bases and at J to 2 bases, leaving 3 bases not matched to a gene. The CDR3 runs to 12 residues. In DNA form, the CDR3 reads TGTGCCGCAGGACTAGCCTACAATGAGCAGTTCTTC. Translated, it gives CAAGLAYNEQFF.

The V and J genes are TRBV5-4 and TRBJ1-2; D not resolved. Trimming pared 1 base from V and 6 bases from J, leaving 16 bases between. CDR3 length: 15 residues. Germline V lookup: CDR1 SGHNT, CDR2 YYREEE (reference sequence). The CDR3 sequence is CASSLPGFRVDGYTF. For the CDR3, the DNA is TGTGCCAGCAGCTTGCCGGGATTTCGAGTCGATGGCTACACCTTC.

The chain uses TRBV4-3 and TRBJ1-2; 8 bases line up with TRBD1. Germline CDR1 and CDR2: LGHNA and YSLEER. This CDR3 is 15 amino acids long. Unmatched junction bases numbered 2, after V lost 0 bases and J lost 2 bases. The CDR3 sequence: CASSQDQGANYGYTF. DNA of the CDR3: TGCGCCAGCAGCCAAGATCAGGGGGCGAACTATGGCTACACCTTC.

Many counts were recorded for this clone. The chain is built from TRBV6-5 and TRBJ1-6; 8 positions match TRBD1. Germline CDR1 and CDR2: MNHEY and SVGAGI. The V and J ends lost 6 bases and 9 bases, in that order; junction bases with no gene match: 10. CDR3 length: 15 amino acids. The CDR3 loop is CASRTTDRGISPLHF. The CDR3 region has the DNA TGTGCCAGCAGAACAACCGACAGGGGCATTTCACCCCTCCACTTT.

The chain is built from TRBV9 and TRBJ2-1; 8 nucleotides match TRBD2. Germline CDR1 and CDR2: SGDLS and YYNGEE. CDR3 size: 14 residues. V dropped 3 bases and J dropped 7; count of bases not matched to a gene: 6. CDR3 nucleotides: TGTGCCAGCAGCGAAAGTAGCGGGGAAAATGAGCAGTTCTTC. This codes for CASSESSGENEQFF.

Only a few counts were recorded for this clone. This chain joins TRBV6-5 and TRBJ1-6; D is perhaps TRBD1 (5 bases). V was clipped by 4 bases and J by 3 bases, with 13 bases between them. This CDR3 region has 16 residues. The germline gives CDR1 MNHEY, CDR2 SVGAGI. This CDR3 reads CASSSGQAIYNSPLHF. CDR3 bases: TGTGCCAGCAGTTCCGGACAAGCCATCTATAATTCACCCCTCCACTTT.

This chain connects TRBV27 to TRBJ1-1; D is possibly TRBD1 (6 bases). This CDR3 spans 16 amino acids. Looked up from germline, CDR1 is MNHEY and CDR2 is SMNVEV (reference sequence). Trimming removed 3 bases at V and 5 bases at J, with 19 bases between. CDR3 sequence (DNA): TGTGCCAGCAGTTTTAGACCCTCGGGGGGGCGAACTGAAGCTTTCTTT. Translated, it gives CASSFRPSGGRTEAFF.

The table lists this clone with a count of one. The V call is TRBV28, the J call TRBJ1-1; weak D call: TRBD1 (5 bases). Trimming shortened V by 6 bases and J by 1 base, and 12 bases separated the two germline ends. This CDR3 is 14 amino acids long. Germline loops: CDR1 MDHEN, CDR2 SYDVKM. CDR3 region: CASSLLGQNTEAFF. DNA for the CDR3: TGTGCCAGCAGCCTTTTAGGACAGAACACTGAAGCTTTCTTT.

The chain uses TRBV12-3 or TRBV12-4 and TRBJ2-7, with 7 bases that match TRBD2. The CDR3 consists of 13 residues. The V segment lost 5 bases and the J segment 3 bases; nucleotides outside the gene matches: 4. CDR3 nucleotide sequence: TGTGCCAGCAGTCTCGGGGAGGGCTACGAGCAGTACTTC. Translation gives CASSLGEGYEQYF.

The V and J genes are TRBV18 and TRBJ2-2; D is perhaps TRBD2 (5 bases). Per the germline V gene, CDR1 is KGHSH and CDR2 is LQKENI. The length of the CDR3 is 15 residues. Trimming stripped 0 bases from V and 1 base from J, with 6 bases between. CDR3 residues: CASSPPAGNTGELFF. In DNA, the CDR3 is TGTGCCAGCTCACCACCGGCGGGGAACACCGGGGAGCTGTTTTTT.

The chain links TRBV28 to TRBJ2-1; 10 nucleotides agree with TRBD2. Germline V gives CDR1 MDHEN, CDR2 SYDVKM. Unmatched junction bases numbered 9, after V lost 7 bases and J lost 6 bases. The CDR3 has 15 amino acids. DNA of the CDR3: TGTGCCAGCATTTCTAGCGGGAGTGTAGTCAATGAGCAGTTCTTC. It encodes CASISSGSVVNEQFF.

This clone was seen only a few times. V is TRBV7-6 and J is TRBJ1-1; TRBD1 is a possible D gene (5 bases). Looked up from germline, CDR1 is SGHVS and CDR2 is FNYEAQ. CDR3 length equals 16 residues. The V gene lost 5 bases and the J gene lost 0 bases, with 16 bases spanning the gap. The CDR3 DNA is TGTGCCAGCAGCGTCACCTCCGGGGGGATGAACACTGAAGCTTTCTTT. It translates to CASSVTSGGMNTEAFF.